These 22 T cell receptor beta chains share one sample of origin, sequenced in a study of T cell responses to AZD1222 COVID-19 vaccine. Sequencing was performed with immunoSEQ multiplex PCR; in TCRdb, only in-frame clones are kept and a portion is missing. Seen here are about 180,000 clones, about 93% observed once, and the top ten hold approximately 1.8%. This material consisted of peripheral blood, taken 28 days after the second AZD1222 dose. These receptors all stem from an adult who received the AZD1222 COVID-19 vaccine.

The V gene is TRBV10-1, the J gene TRBJ2-7, with a weak D call TRBD1 (6 bases). The CDR3 consists of 14 residues. CDR1 is WNHNN and CDR2 is SYGVQD in the germline V gene (reference sequence). Trimming took 5 bases from V and 5 from J, leaving 16 bases between them. This CDR3 reads CASSLGGPLDEQYF. The CDR3, as DNA: TGCGCCAGCAGTCTTGGGGGCCCATTGGACGAGCAGTACTTC.

The chain recombines TRBV2 with TRBJ1-4; D is perhaps TRBD1 (5 bases). Looked up from germline, CDR1 is SNHLY and CDR2 is FYNNEI. This CDR3 region has 14 residues. Trimming shortened V by 6 bases and J by 5 bases, and 13 bases separated the two germline ends. The CDR3 DNA reads as TGTGCCAGCAGGCAACAGGAGTTGAATGAAAAACTGTTTTTT. Protein sequence: CASRQQELNEKLFF.

The J gene is TRBJ1-1, the V gene TRBV11-2; D is possibly TRBD1 (5 bases). Between the trimmed V and J ends, which lost 5 bases and 10 bases, there was a span of 11 bases. This CDR3 comprises 11 residues. The germline V gene has CDR1 SGHAT and CDR2 FQNNGV. The CDR3 sequence: CASSRRVGAFF. The CDR3 coding sequence is TGTGCCAGCAGCCGCAGGGTTGGAGCTTTCTTT. Together with reference TRBV11-2 and TRBJ1-1, the CDR3 gives the full variable domain: EAGVAQSPRYKIIEKRQSVAFWCNPISGHATLYWYQQILGQGPKLLIQFQNNGVVDDSQLPKDRFSAERLKGVDSTLKIQPAKLEDSAVYLCASSRRVGAFFGQGTRLTVV.

This clone occurred once. The chain is built from TRBV19 and TRBJ1-1, with 8 positions matching TRBD1. The CDR3 is made up of 15 amino acids. V trimming: 5 bases; J trimming: 3 bases; junction bases outside the gene matches: 8. Per the germline V gene, CDR1 is LNHDA and CDR2 is SQIVND (reference sequence). The CDR3: CASSPRTGMDTEAFF. The CDR3 nucleotides read TGTGCCAGTAGTCCCCGGACAGGGATGGACACTGAAGCTTTCTTT.

This rearrangement joins TRBV9 to TRBJ1-2; 7 bases fit TRBD1. Looked up from germline, CDR1 is SGDLS and CDR2 is YYNGEE. J lost 8 bases, V lost 3 bases, and 16 bases had no gene match. The CDR3 is 16 amino acids. The CDR3 sequence is CASSASLRGSDRGYTF. CDR3 nucleotide sequence: TGTGCCAGCAGCGCCTCCCTCAGGGGGTCGGATCGGGGCTACACCTTC. Full variable domain (outside the CDR3, taken from reference TRBV9 and TRBJ1-2): DSGVTQTPKHLITATGQRVTLRCSPRSGDLSVYWYQQSLDQGLQFLIQYYNGEERAKGNILERFSAQQFPDLHSELNLSSLELGDSALYFCASSASLRGSDRGYTFGSGTRLTVV.

The chain uses TRBV25-1 and TRBJ2-7; TRBD2 might be the D (5 bases). The V gene's germline CDR1 is MGHDK and CDR2 SYGVNS. V lost 5 bases and J lost 1, with 6 bases in between. The CDR3 length is 12 residues. The CDR3 reads CASSRGSYEQYF. In DNA, the CDR3 is TGTGCCAGCAGTCGGGGTTCCTACGAGCAGTACTTC.

The chain employs TRBV30 and TRBJ1-1, with 7 bases lining up with TRBD1. Germline V CDR1 and CDR2: GTSNPN, SVGIG (reference sequence). This CDR3 contains 12 residues. V dropped 5 bases and J dropped 4; count of bases not matched to a gene: 4. CDR3 loop: CAWDRVGTEAFF. CDR3 sequence (DNA): TGTGCCTGGGACAGGGTTGGCACTGAAGCTTTCTTT.

This sequence joins TRBV28 and TRBJ1-5; the D gene is possibly TRBD1 (6 bases). V was trimmed by 5 bases and J by 2 bases, leaving 13 bases between them. Germline V gene sequence: CDR1 MDHEN, CDR2 SYDVKM. The CDR3 extends over 15 amino acids. The CDR3 DNA follows: TGTGCCAGCAGTCCCTCCCGACAGGGCAATCAGCCCCAGCATTTT. Its translation is CASSPSRQGNQPQHF.

This chain uses TRBV15 with TRBJ1-6, with D perhaps TRBD1 (5 bases). The CDR3 runs 18 residues. V was shortened by 1 base and J by 0 bases, with 13 bases between the two germline ends. Per the germline V gene, CDR1 is LNHNV and CDR2 is YYDKDF (reference sequence). DNA of the CDR3: TGTGCCACCAGCAGAGCCCGGGGGGGGATCTCCTATAATTCACCCCTCCACTTT. This gives the protein CATSRARGGISYNSPLHF. The whole variable domain, filled in from reference TRBV15 and TRBJ1-6, reads DAMVIQNPRYQVTQFGKPVTLSCSQTLNHNVMYWYQQKSSQAPKLLFHYYDKDFNNEADTPDNFQSRRPNTSFCFLDIRSPGLGDTAMYLCATSRARGGISYNSPLHFGNGTRLTVT.

The chain employs TRBV7-9 and TRBJ1-1; 8 nucleotides agree with TRBD1. V was clipped by 3 bases and J by 5 bases; unmatched bases: 8. Germline V gene lookup returns CDR1 SEHNR and CDR2 FQNEAQ (reference sequence). The CDR3 covers 15 residues. The CDR3 here is CASSLWQGARTEAFF. As DNA, the CDR3 is TGTGCCAGCAGCTTGTGGCAGGGGGCACGGACTGAAGCTTTCTTT.

The chain is built from TRBV20-1 and TRBJ1-2; D possibly corresponds to TRBD1 (5 bases). CDR3 length: 16 residues. Germline CDR1 DFQATT, CDR2 SNEGSKA (reference sequence). Trimming took 3 bases from V and 0 from J, leaving 17 bases between them. CDR3 region: CSASQGPQGANYGYTF. The CDR3 DNA follows: TGCAGTGCTAGTCAGGGACCCCAGGGAGCTAACTATGGCTACACCTTC.

The rearrangement uses TRBV14 and TRBJ1-3; a weak D match, TRBD1 (5 bases). Germline lookup yields CDR1 SGHDN and CDR2 FVKESK. The CDR3 is 14 residues long. V was clipped by 8 bases and J by 2 bases, with 13 bases between them. CDR3 coding DNA: TGTGCCAGCGGCCGGGGGGTCCCTGGAAACACCATATATTTT. It translates to CASGRGVPGNTIYF.

This rearrangement joins TRBV7-6 to TRBJ2-3, with D perhaps given as TRBD1 or TRBD2 (5 bases each). The V end was cut by 0 bases, the J end by 2 bases, with 6 bases between. The CDR3 totals 14 residues. CDR1 and CDR2 (germline): SGHVS, FNYEAQ. CDR3 amino acids: CASSLAGDTDTQYF. CDR3 sequence (DNA): TGTGCCAGCAGCTTAGCGGGGGACACAGATACGCAGTATTTT.

The V call is TRBV28, the J call TRBJ2-7; 9 bases map to TRBD1. This CDR3 has 14 amino acids. Germline lookup yields CDR1 MDHEN and CDR2 SYDVKM. With V trimmed by 6 bases and J by 2 bases, 5 bases remained unmatched. The CDR3 nucleotides read TGTGCCAGCAGGGGGGGGACAGGGCCCTACGAGCAGTACTTC. It translates to CASRGGTGPYEQYF.

The sample holds one count of this clone. The V gene is TRBV7-2, the J gene TRBJ1-1, with TRBD1 identical over 7 bases. CDR3 size: 15 residues. From germline, CDR1 is SGHTA and CDR2 FQGNSA. The junction had 6 bases not matched to a gene; V was cut back by 1 base and J by 4 bases. The chain's CDR3 is CASSLVEGAGTEAFF. DNA of the CDR3: TGTGCCAGCAGCTTAGTGGAGGGGGCGGGCACTGAAGCTTTCTTT.

The rearrangement uses TRBV7-2 and TRBJ2-1; 13 bases are shared with TRBD2. Germline V gene lookup returns CDR1 SGHTA and CDR2 FQGNSA. Trimming took 2 bases from V and 9 from J; bases not matched to a gene: 4. The CDR3 runs to 15 residues. The CDR3 protein is CASSLTSGGAVEQFF. CDR3 nucleotide sequence: TGTGCCAGCAGCTTAACTAGCGGGGGGGCCGTTGAGCAGTTCTTC.

This clone was seen only a few times. J is TRBJ1-2 and V is TRBV6-5, with D possibly matching TRBD1 (5 bases). V was pared by 11 bases and J by 4 bases, with 20 bases between. Germline CDR1 is MNHEY and CDR2 is SVGAGI. The CDR3 length is 14 residues. The CDR3 DNA sequence: TGTGCCTGCTCCTCGGATGCGGGACCCTATGGCTACACCTTC. This translates into CACSSDAGPYGYTF.

The chain carries TRBV9 and TRBJ1-2; 7 nucleotides line up with TRBD1. Germline trimming cut 3 bases from V and 6 bases from J; bases unmatched to any gene: 8. In germline, CDR1 is SGDLS, CDR2 YYNGEE. The CDR3 extends over 14 amino acids. The CDR3, as DNA: TGTGCCAGCAGCGGAGGGGACAGTCTTGATGGCTACACCTTC. As protein: CASSGGDSLDGYTF.

The chain combines TRBV6-2 or TRBV6-3 with TRBJ2-7, with 12 positions matching TRBD2. V shed 0 bases and J 2 bases; nucleotides not matched to a gene: 2. CDR1 and CDR2 from the germline V gene are MNHEY and SVGEGT. The CDR3 spans 16 residues. The CDR3 loop reads CASSYSRTSGAYEQYF. In DNA form, the CDR3 reads TGTGCCAGCAGTTACTCGAGGACTAGCGGGGCCTACGAGCAGTACTTC.

The chain combines TRBV15 with TRBJ1-1; tentatively, D is TRBD1 (6 bases). V lost 5 bases and J 0 bases, leaving 10 bases between the germline ends. Germline CDR1 and CDR2: LNHNV and YYDKDF (reference sequence). This CDR3 has 14 amino acids. The CDR3 sequence: CATSGRGMNTEAFF. CDR3 coding DNA: TGTGCCACCAGCGGCAGGGGCATGAACACTGAAGCTTTCTTT.

The V and J genes are TRBV6-1 and TRBJ2-2, with 7 bases aligning to TRBD1. Germline values: CDR1 MNHNS, CDR2 SASEGT. V shed 0 bases, J shed 7 bases, and the junction held 5 bases outside the gene matches. The CDR3 runs 15 residues. CDR3 residues: CASSEAGQPVGELFF. Written as DNA, the CDR3 is TGTGCCAGCAGTGAAGCGGGACAGCCCGTCGGGGAGCTGTTTTTT.

This chain uses TRBV19 with TRBJ1-2; D is possibly TRBD1 (6 bases). With 5 bases removed from V and 4 bases from J, the gap between germline ends came to 20 bases. The CDR3 is 16 amino acids. CDR1 and CDR2 (germline): LNHDA, SQIVND (reference sequence). The CDR3 sequence: CASSGGQTIGIYGYTF. CDR3 coding DNA: TGTGCCAGTAGTGGTGGACAGACGATTGGGATCTATGGCTACACCTTC.